The present T cell receptor beta chain was sequenced within a study of vaccination and CD4 T cells after COVID-19. The CDR3 extends over 15 amino acids. The germline V gene encodes CDR1 LNHDA and CDR2 SQIVND (reference sequence). V gave up 7 bases and J gave up 5 bases; unmatched junction bases: 8. Described treatment: roughly nine-day PBMC culture with coronavirus spike peptide pools or control peptides (ViraFEST assay). This clonotype is labeled as medium-sized. The antigen remains unidentified. An Oncomine TCR Beta short-read assay was used to sequence the DNA from cultured CD4+ T cells. From the PCR reads, TCRdb called clonotypes with MiXCR, one entry per CDR3 protein. The table lists 4,500 to 5,500 distinct CDR3 sequences, over 30% of them singletons, with approximately 33% in the top ten.

The TCR sequence derives from a human donor who had recovered from COVID-19. Material: CD4+ T cells from blood, cultured in vitro, obtained after SARS-CoV-2 vaccination. V and J are TRBV19 and TRBJ1-6; 7 nucleotides align to TRBD1. This chain's CDR3 is CASTQGTADNSPLHF. DNA of the CDR3: TGTGCCAGTACTCAAGGGACAGCTGATAATTCACCCCTCCACTTT.